Listed below are T cell receptor beta chains from one sample, sequenced in a study of T cells after somatic rescue of genetic block. Repertoires were generated with immunoSEQ multiplex PCR, while TCRdb's copy carries only in-frame clones and drops some. Among approximately 67,000 clones listed, roughly nine tenths were seen once. The sample taken for sequencing was peripheral blood mononuclear cells (PBMCs). The receptors stem from a man aged 35 to 55. CDR3s include the opening cysteine and the closing phenylalanine or tryptophan. The D gene is left open where the match is weak. Only part of the rows carry a size: once, few, many, or a class if the clone is expanded.

v_gene: TRBV18; j_gene: TRBJ2-3; d_gene: TRBD1; abundance: once; CDR3nt: TGTGCCAGCTCACCGGACAGGGGGCATACAGATACGCAGTATTTT; CDR3aa: CASSPDRGHTDTQYF
v_gene: TRBV4-1; j_gene: TRBJ1-5; d_gene: .; abundance: .; CDR3nt: TGCGCCAGCAGCCCCCAAACAGGGACAATTAGCAATCAGCCCCAGCATTTT; CDR3aa: CASSPQTGTISNQPQHF
v_gene: TRBV11-3; j_gene: TRBJ2-1; d_gene: TRBD2; abundance: .; CDR3nt: TGTGCCAGCAGCTTAAACGGCCCCGGGGAGGGCTACAATGAGCAGTTCTTC; CDR3aa: CASSLNGPGEGYNEQFF
v_gene: TRBV5-8; j_gene: TRBJ2-7; d_gene: .; abundance: once; CDR3nt: TGTGCCAGCAGCCGGACAGTTCCCTACGAGCAGTACTTC; CDR3aa: CASSRTVPYEQYF
v_gene: TRBV9; j_gene: TRBJ2-5; d_gene: .; abundance: .; CDR3nt: TGTGCCAGCAGCGTAGAATCGCAAGAGACCCAGTACTTC; CDR3aa: CASSVESQETQYF
v_gene: TRBV5-4; j_gene: TRBJ2-7; d_gene: TRBD2; abundance: .; CDR3nt: TGTGCCAGCAGCTCGTGGCTAGCGGGGGGGCAGTACGAGCAGTACTTC; CDR3aa: CASSSWLAGGQYEQYF
v_gene: TRBV5-1; j_gene: TRBJ1-4; d_gene: .; abundance: once; CDR3nt: TGCGCCAGCAGCTACGACAGCCCTTATAATGAAAAACTGTTTTTT; CDR3aa: CASSYDSPYNEKLFF
v_gene: TRBV28; j_gene: TRBJ1-5; d_gene: .; abundance: .; CDR3nt: TGTGCCAGCAGTTTATGGTCTGCAGGGTCGCCGCGCAATCAGCCCCAGCATTTT; CDR3aa: CASSLWSAGSPRNQPQHF
v_gene: TRBV5-4; j_gene: TRBJ2-7; d_gene: TRBD1; abundance: .; CDR3nt: TGTGCCAGCAGCTTAGGGGACAGGGACTACGAGCAGTACTTC; CDR3aa: CASSLGDRDYEQYF
v_gene: TRBV7-9; j_gene: TRBJ1-1; d_gene: .; abundance: .; CDR3nt: TGTGCCAGCAGCCCAACGGTGGGGAAAAACACTGAAGCTTTCTTT; CDR3aa: CASSPTVGKNTEAFF
v_gene: TRBV13; j_gene: TRBJ1-5; d_gene: TRBD1; abundance: few; CDR3nt: TGTGCCAGCAGCTTTGGGCAGGGGGCGGGACAGCCCCAGCATTTT; CDR3aa: CASSFGQGAGQPQHF
v_gene: TRBV28; j_gene: TRBJ1-6; d_gene: .; abundance: .; CDR3nt: TGTGCCAGCAGCCCCCCGGGTGGCCCCAATTCACCCCTCCACTTT; CDR3aa: CASSPPGGPNSPLHF
v_gene: TRBV19; j_gene: TRBJ2-3; d_gene: TRBD2; abundance: .; CDR3nt: TGTGCCAGTAGTATAGATCGGGAGGATCCTCTGGATACGCAGTATTTT; CDR3aa: CASSIDREDPLDTQYF
v_gene: TRBV10-3; j_gene: TRBJ1-4; d_gene: TRBD1; abundance: .; CDR3nt: TGTGCCATCAGTGAGTCGGGGGGGACAGGAGGTGAAAAACTGTTTTTT; CDR3aa: CAISESGGTGGEKLFF
v_gene: TRBV2; j_gene: TRBJ1-5; d_gene: .; abundance: .; CDR3nt: TGTGCCAGCAGTGAAGATCGGTATCAGCCCCAGCATTTT; CDR3aa: CASSEDRYQPQHF
v_gene: TRBV2; j_gene: TRBJ1-4; d_gene: .; abundance: once; CDR3nt: TGTGCCAGCAGTGAGGTCAGGGAACAAACTAATGAAAAACTGTTTTTT; CDR3aa: CASSEVREQTNEKLFF
v_gene: TRBV5-1; j_gene: TRBJ2-5; d_gene: TRBD2; abundance: .; CDR3nt: TGCGCCAGCAGCCCCTCTAGCGGGAGAGAGACCCAGTACTTC; CDR3aa: CASSPSSGRETQYF
v_gene: TRBV27; j_gene: TRBJ1-6; d_gene: .; abundance: .; CDR3nt: TGTGCCAGCAGTTTTTCAGGGGCCTATAATTCACCCCTCCACTTT; CDR3aa: CASSFSGAYNSPLHF
v_gene: TRBV30; j_gene: TRBJ1-2; d_gene: TRBD1; abundance: .; CDR3nt: TGTGCCTGGAGGGACTCAGGGGGCCGAGGCTACACCTTC; CDR3aa: CAWRDSGGRGYTF
v_gene: TRBV9; j_gene: TRBJ1-5; d_gene: TRBD1; abundance: .; CDR3nt: TGTGCCAGCAGCAAAGGGACAGGGAGTAGCAATCAGCCCCAGCATTTT; CDR3aa: CASSKGTGSSNQPQHF
v_gene: TRBV7-2; j_gene: TRBJ1-1; d_gene: .; abundance: once; CDR3nt: TGTGCCAGCAGCCGTACAGTAAACACTGAAGCTTTCTTT; CDR3aa: CASSRTVNTEAFF
v_gene: TRBV7-2; j_gene: TRBJ2-1; d_gene: .; abundance: .; CDR3nt: TGTGCCAGCAGCCCGGTGGCAGCTTACAATGAGCAGTTCTTC; CDR3aa: CASSPVAAYNEQFF
v_gene: TRBV5-4; j_gene: TRBJ2-7; d_gene: TRBD2; abundance: .; CDR3nt: TGTGCCAGCAGCCGCTCGGTAGCGGGAGTCTCATACGAGCAGTACTTC; CDR3aa: CASSRSVAGVSYEQYF
v_gene: TRBV5-4; j_gene: TRBJ2-7; d_gene: .; abundance: .; CDR3nt: TGTGCCAGCAGCTTCGAGAACTACGAGCAGTACTTC; CDR3aa: CASSFENYEQYF
v_gene: TRBV5-1; j_gene: TRBJ2-1; d_gene: TRBD2; abundance: .; CDR3nt: TGCGCCAGCAGCGTCCCGGGGCTAGCGGGAAACAATGAGCAGTTCTTC; CDR3aa: CASSVPGLAGNNEQFF
v_gene: TRBV6-5; j_gene: TRBJ2-7; d_gene: TRBD1; abundance: once; CDR3nt: TGTGCCAGCAGTCCCGGGACAGGCTCCTACGAGCAGTACTTC; CDR3aa: CASSPGTGSYEQYF
v_gene: TRBV28; j_gene: TRBJ2-2; d_gene: .; abundance: .; CDR3nt: TGTGCCAGCAGTCTCCGGGACCCCGACACCGGGGAGCTGTTTTTT; CDR3aa: CASSLRDPDTGELFF
v_gene: TRBV7-9; j_gene: TRBJ2-1; d_gene: TRBD2; abundance: once; CDR3nt: TGTGCCAGCAGCTTAGAAGGGTCGGGGGGTGAGCAGTTCTTC; CDR3aa: CASSLEGSGGEQFF
v_gene: TRBV14; j_gene: TRBJ1-1; d_gene: TRBD1; abundance: .; CDR3nt: TGTGCCAGCAGCCTGGGACAGGGTTCTGAAGCTTTCTTT; CDR3aa: CASSLGQGSEAFF
v_gene: TRBV4-3; j_gene: TRBJ1-1; d_gene: TRBD1; abundance: .; CDR3nt: TGCGCCAGCAGCCACGGACAGGGGGTATTCACTGAAGCTTTCTTT; CDR3aa: CASSHGQGVFTEAFF
v_gene: TRBV30; j_gene: TRBJ2-5; d_gene: .; abundance: once; CDR3nt: TGTGCCTGGAGTGTGAACAGAGAAGAGACCCAGTACTTC; CDR3aa: CAWSVNREETQYF
v_gene: TRBV18; j_gene: TRBJ2-1; d_gene: TRBD2; abundance: .; CDR3nt: TGTGCCAGCTCACCCAATCTAGCGGGGGGCGTGGATGAGCAGTTCTTC; CDR3aa: CASSPNLAGGVDEQFF
v_gene: TRBV27; j_gene: TRBJ1-2; d_gene: .; abundance: .; CDR3nt: TGTGCCAGCAGTTTAAACAGGCGGAACTATGGCTACACCTTC; CDR3aa: CASSLNRRNYGYTF
v_gene: TRBV18; j_gene: TRBJ1-1; d_gene: .; abundance: .; CDR3nt: TGTGCCAGCTCACTCCGACTGTTAGATCCCACTGAAGCTTTCTTT; CDR3aa: CASSLRLLDPTEAFF
v_gene: TRBV18; j_gene: TRBJ2-3; d_gene: .; abundance: .; CDR3nt: TGTGCCAGCTCCGCTTCTAGCACAGATACGCAGTATTTT; CDR3aa: CASSASSTDTQYF
v_gene: TRBV6-1; j_gene: TRBJ2-7; d_gene: .; abundance: .; CDR3nt: TGTGCCAGCAGTGAAGCGGGGACCGGCCGGTACGAGCAGTACTTC; CDR3aa: CASSEAGTGRYEQYF
v_gene: TRBV19; j_gene: TRBJ2-7; d_gene: .; abundance: .; CDR3nt: TGTGCCAGTAGTAGGCAGGTTTCCTACGAGCAGTACTTC; CDR3aa: CASSRQVSYEQYF
v_gene: TRBV25-1; j_gene: TRBJ2-7; d_gene: .; abundance: .; CDR3nt: TGTGCCAGCAGTGAGAGGAACTCCTACGAGCAGTACTTC; CDR3aa: CASSERNSYEQYF
v_gene: TRBV5-1; j_gene: TRBJ2-7; d_gene: TRBD1; abundance: .; CDR3nt: TGCGCCAGCAGCCGCGGACAGGGGCCCTCCTACGAGCAGTACTTC; CDR3aa: CASSRGQGPSYEQYF
v_gene: TRBV6-1; j_gene: TRBJ1-4; d_gene: TRBD1; abundance: .; CDR3nt: TGTGGGGTCACTCCGACAGGGAATGAAAAACTGTTTTTT; CDR3aa: CGVTPTGNEKLFF
v_gene: TRBV7-9; j_gene: TRBJ2-7; d_gene: .; abundance: .; CDR3nt: TGTGCCAGCAGCTTAGTCAGCAGCTCCTACGAGCAGTACTTC; CDR3aa: CASSLVSSSYEQYF
v_gene: TRBV15; j_gene: TRBJ1-1; d_gene: .; abundance: .; CDR3nt: TGTGCCACCAGCACCGCGGGCGGCACTGAAGCTTTCTTT; CDR3aa: CATSTAGGTEAFF
v_gene: TRBV5-8; j_gene: TRBJ1-5; d_gene: .; abundance: .; CDR3nt: TGTGCCAGCAGCTTGGCTGGGGCGCGGCAGCCCCAGCATTTT; CDR3aa: CASSLAGARQPQHF
v_gene: TRBV9; j_gene: TRBJ2-1; d_gene: TRBD2; abundance: .; CDR3nt: TGTGCCAGCAGCGGGACTAGCGGGGGGGATGAGCAGTTCTTC; CDR3aa: CASSGTSGGDEQFF
v_gene: TRBV7-8; j_gene: TRBJ2-1; d_gene: .; abundance: .; CDR3nt: TGTGCCAGCAGCCCGGACGCGGGACGGTACAATGAGCAGTTCTTC; CDR3aa: CASSPDAGRYNEQFF
v_gene: TRBV7-3; j_gene: TRBJ2-2; d_gene: .; abundance: .; CDR3nt: TGTGCCAGCAGCTTAACTGGTAGTCCCGGCGGGGAGCTGTTTTTT; CDR3aa: CASSLTGSPGGELFF
v_gene: TRBV7-9; j_gene: TRBJ2-2; d_gene: .; abundance: .; CDR3nt: TGTGCCACCCAACGGCAGGGGAACACCGGGGAGCTGTTTTTT; CDR3aa: CATQRQGNTGELFF
v_gene: TRBV7-8; j_gene: TRBJ2-3; d_gene: .; abundance: .; CDR3nt: TGTGCCAGCAGCTTAGGGGACGGAGGGGATACGCAGTATTTT; CDR3aa: CASSLGDGGDTQYF
v_gene: TRBV7-9; j_gene: TRBJ2-1; d_gene: TRBD2; abundance: .; CDR3nt: TGTGCCAGCAGTCCTAGCGGGGGTAAGACCTACAATGAGCAGTTCTTC; CDR3aa: CASSPSGGKTYNEQFF
v_gene: TRBV11-2; j_gene: TRBJ2-7; d_gene: TRBD2; abundance: .; CDR3nt: TGTGCCAGCAGCTTCAGCGGCGGGGGGGCCCGCTCCTACGAGCAGTACTTC; CDR3aa: CASSFSGGGARSYEQYF
v_gene: TRBV7-3; j_gene: TRBJ2-7; d_gene: TRBD2; abundance: .; CDR3nt: TGTGCCAGCAGCGCAGAAGCGGGGTGGGTCTACGAGCAGTACTTC; CDR3aa: CASSAEAGWVYEQYF
v_gene: TRBV5-4; j_gene: TRBJ2-2; d_gene: .; abundance: .; CDR3nt: TGTGCCAGCAGCTTAAGGCGGAAGAACACCGGGGAGCTGTTTTTT; CDR3aa: CASSLRRKNTGELFF